Presented here are 9 T cell receptor beta chains from one specimen sequenced in a study of T cell responses to AZD1222 COVID-19 vaccine. Profiled with immunoSEQ multiplex PCR; TCRdb holds only in-frame clones, not every one. The table includes around 99,000 clones, roughly 90% detected once. Source: peripheral blood, taken on day 0 of AZD1222 vaccination. These receptors all stem from an adult in good health.

The rearrangement joins TRBV11-1 to TRBJ2-1; D is unclear. Per germline, CDR1 SGHAT and CDR2 FQDESV (reference sequence). V was trimmed by 1 base and J by 12 bases, leaving 10 bases between them. The length of the CDR3 is 12 residues. CDR3 loop: CASSLDTGGQFF. For the CDR3, the DNA is TGTGCCAGCAGCTTAGATACCGGTGGGCAGTTCTTC.

This chain links TRBV15 with TRBJ1-5; D remains unclear. The V end lost 3 bases, the J end lost 7 bases, and 10 bases lay between the germline ends. CDR3 length: 13 amino acids. Germline V gene sequence: CDR1 LNHNV, CDR2 YYDKDF (reference sequence). The CDR3 loop reads CATSRDLGQPQHF. In DNA, the CDR3 is TGTGCCACCAGCAGGGACCTCGGGCAGCCCCAGCATTTT.

CDR3 nucleotide sequence: TGTGCCAGCAGTTACCCTCAGGGGGCAGAGACCCAGTACTTC. As protein: CASSYPQGAETQYF. This chain connects TRBV6-5 to TRBJ2-5; 8 bases line up with TRBD1. Trimming at V came to 2 bases and at J to 4 bases, leaving 3 bases not matched to a gene. The CDR3 has 14 amino acids. Germline CDR1 is MNHEY and CDR2 is SVGAGI.

The V call is TRBV7-2, the J call TRBJ1-2; 7 positions match TRBD1. Germline CDR1 and CDR2: SGHTA and FQGNSA. V dropped 3 bases and J dropped 7; count of bases not matched to a gene: 8. This CDR3 comprises 14 residues. CDR3 sequence (DNA): TGTGCCAGCAGCTTCCCAGGGGGGGCGCGTGGCTACACCTTC. Translation gives CASSFPGGARGYTF.

A single count supports this clone. CDR3 nucleotides: TGCGCCAGCAGCCAAGATAGGACTGCGCTCTATGGCTACACCTTC. This codes for CASSQDRTALYGYTF. V usage is TRBV4-3 and J usage is TRBJ1-2; no reliable D call. V lost 0 bases, J lost 4 bases, and 12 bases lay in between. This CDR3 has 15 residues. In germline, CDR1 is LGHNA, CDR2 YSLEER.

This clone was seen only once. This chain uses TRBV29-1 with TRBJ1-3, with D perhaps TRBD1 (5 bases). This CDR3 region has 13 residues. Germline V gene data show CDR1 as SQVTM and CDR2 as ANQGSEA. The ends were cut back, 0 bases at V and 4 bases at J, with 7 bases in the middle. The CDR3 DNA sequence: TGCAGCGTTGAAGACCGGACAGGAAACACCATATATTTT. Protein product: CSVEDRTGNTIYF.

V is TRBV7-9 and J is TRBJ2-1, with 11 bases that match TRBD2. The CDR3 runs to 15 residues. Germline V gene lookup returns CDR1 SEHNR and CDR2 FQNEAQ (reference sequence). Losses at the gene ends were 3 bases for V and 8 bases for J; bases not matched to a gene: 6. In DNA form, the CDR3 reads TGTGCCAGCAGCTTGGCTAGCGGGGGGCGGGATGAGCAGTTCTTC. Translated: CASSLASGGRDEQFF.

The CDR3 reads CASSPSQGELGYGYTF. The CDR3 DNA reads as TGTGCCAGCAGCCCTAGTCAGGGGGAATTGGGCTATGGCTACACCTTC. This chain uses TRBV7-9 with TRBJ1-2, with 7 nucleotides matching TRBD1. CDR3 size: 16 residues. CDR1 and CDR2 from the germline V gene are SEHNR and FQNEAQ (reference sequence). V shed 5 bases and J 4 bases; nucleotides not matched to a gene: 13.

The chain couples TRBV11-2 to TRBJ2-7; maybe TRBD1 (6 bases). The CDR3 spans 13 residues. The V end lost 8 bases, the J end lost 3 bases, and 14 bases lay between the germline ends. Per the germline V gene, CDR1 is SGHAT and CDR2 is FQNNGV. CDR3 amino acids: CASSRDNSYEQYF. In DNA form, the CDR3 reads TGTGCCAGCTCGAGGGACAACAGCTACGAGCAGTACTTC.